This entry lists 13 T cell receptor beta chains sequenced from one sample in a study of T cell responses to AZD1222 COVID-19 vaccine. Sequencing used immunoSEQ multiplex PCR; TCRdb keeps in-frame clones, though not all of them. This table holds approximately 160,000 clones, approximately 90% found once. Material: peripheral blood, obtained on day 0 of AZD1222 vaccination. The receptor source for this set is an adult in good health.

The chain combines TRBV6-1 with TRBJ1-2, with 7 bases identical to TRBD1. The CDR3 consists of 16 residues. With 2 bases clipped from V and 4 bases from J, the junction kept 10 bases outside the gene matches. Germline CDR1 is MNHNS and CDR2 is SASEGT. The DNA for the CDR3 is TGTGCCAGCAGTGAAACCCTGACAGGGCGCCTCTATGGCTACACCTTC. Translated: CASSETLTGRLYGYTF.

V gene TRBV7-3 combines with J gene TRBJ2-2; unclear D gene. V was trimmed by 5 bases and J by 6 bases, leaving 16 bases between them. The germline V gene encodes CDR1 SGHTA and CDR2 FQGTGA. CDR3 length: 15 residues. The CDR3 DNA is TGTGCCAGCAGCGTCAGCCCCCGGTTCGCCGGGGAGCTGTTTTTT. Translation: CASSVSPRFAGELFF.

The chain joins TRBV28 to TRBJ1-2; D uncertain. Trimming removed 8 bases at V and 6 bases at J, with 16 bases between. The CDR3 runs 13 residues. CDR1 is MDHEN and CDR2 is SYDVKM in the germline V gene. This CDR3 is CASSPGGWHGYTF. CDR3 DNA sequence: TGTGCCAGCTCCCCTGGAGGGTGGCATGGCTACACCTTC.

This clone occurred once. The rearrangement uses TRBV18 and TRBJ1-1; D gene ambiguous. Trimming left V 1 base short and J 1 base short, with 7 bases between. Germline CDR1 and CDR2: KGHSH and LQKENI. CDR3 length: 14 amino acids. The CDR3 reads CASSPQEGNTEAFF. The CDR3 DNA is TGTGCCAGCTCACCACAGGAGGGGAACACTGAAGCTTTCTTT.

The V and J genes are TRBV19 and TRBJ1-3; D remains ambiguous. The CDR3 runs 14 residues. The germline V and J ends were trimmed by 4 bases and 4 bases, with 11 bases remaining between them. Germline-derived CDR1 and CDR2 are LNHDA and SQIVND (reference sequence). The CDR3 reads CASSRDSRGNTIYF. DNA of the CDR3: TGTGCCAGTAGTAGAGATAGTCGGGGAAACACCATATATTTT.

CDR3 coding DNA: TGTGCCAGCCAAAGGGAGGGGGCTCCGAACACTGAAGCTTTCTTT. Its translation is CASQREGAPNTEAFF. V usage is TRBV19 and J usage is TRBJ1-1; 7 bases fit TRBD1. The CDR3 runs 15 residues. From germline, CDR1 is LNHDA and CDR2 SQIVND (reference sequence). V gave up 9 bases and J gave up 1 base; unmatched junction bases: 11.

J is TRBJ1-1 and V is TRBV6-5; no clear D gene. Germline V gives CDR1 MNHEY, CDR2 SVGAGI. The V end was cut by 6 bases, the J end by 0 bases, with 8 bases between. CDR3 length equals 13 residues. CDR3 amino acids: CASRHPMNTEAFF. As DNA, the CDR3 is TGTGCCAGCAGGCACCCGATGAACACTGAAGCTTTCTTT.

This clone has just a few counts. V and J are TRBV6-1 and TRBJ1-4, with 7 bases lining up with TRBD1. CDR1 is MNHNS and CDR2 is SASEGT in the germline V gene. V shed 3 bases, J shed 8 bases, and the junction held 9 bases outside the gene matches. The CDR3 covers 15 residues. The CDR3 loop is CASSDDRVWIEKLFF. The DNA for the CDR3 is TGTGCCAGCAGTGATGACAGGGTGTGGATCGAAAAACTGTTTTTT.

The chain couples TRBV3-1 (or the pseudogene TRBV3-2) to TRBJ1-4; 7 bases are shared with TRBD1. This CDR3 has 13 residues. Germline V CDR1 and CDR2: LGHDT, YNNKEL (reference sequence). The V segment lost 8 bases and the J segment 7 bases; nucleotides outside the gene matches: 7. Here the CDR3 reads CASSTGFSEKLFF. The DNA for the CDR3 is TGTGCCAGCTCGACAGGGTTTAGTGAAAAACTGTTTTTT.

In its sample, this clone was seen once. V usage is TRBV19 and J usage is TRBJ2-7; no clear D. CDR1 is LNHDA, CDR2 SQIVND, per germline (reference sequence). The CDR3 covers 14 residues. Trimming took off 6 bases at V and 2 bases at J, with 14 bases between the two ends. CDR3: CASSQPDKTYEQYF. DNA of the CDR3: TGTGCCAGTAGCCAACCAGACAAGACCTACGAGCAGTACTTC.

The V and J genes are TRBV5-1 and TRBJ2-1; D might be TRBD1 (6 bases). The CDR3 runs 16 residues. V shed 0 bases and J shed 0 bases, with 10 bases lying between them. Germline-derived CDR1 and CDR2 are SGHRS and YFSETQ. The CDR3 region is CASSLVQGSSYNEQFF. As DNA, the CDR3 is TGCGCCAGCAGCTTGGTCCAGGGGAGCTCCTACAATGAGCAGTTCTTC.

CDR3 sequence (DNA): TGCGCCAGCAGCCAAGGCCATCAGGAATACCAAGAGACCCAGTACTTC. Translated, it gives CASSQGHQEYQETQYF. The rearrangement links TRBV4-3 to TRBJ2-5, with no clear D. The germline V gene has CDR1 LGHNA and CDR2 YSLEER. The CDR3 loop spans 16 amino acids. Deletions cut 1 base from V and 0 bases from J, with 12 bases between.

The CDR3 DNA reads TGTGCCAGCAGCCGCGGGATGAAGTCAGATACGCAGTATTTT. This gives the protein CASSRGMKSDTQYF. This chain uses TRBV7-3 with TRBJ2-3; maybe TRBD2 (6 bases). The CDR3 runs to 14 residues. V was pared by 5 bases and J by 4 bases, with 13 bases between. Germline V CDR1 and CDR2: SGHTA, FQGTGA.